One T cell receptor (beta chain) is described in this entry. Antigen specificity is unknown. The CDR3 consists of 17 residues. The germline V gene has CDR1 MNHNS and CDR2 SASEGT. After removal of 2 bases from V and 7 bases from J, the junction contained 11 bases not matched to a gene. This specimen comes from a study of OX40 agonist ivuxolimab in advanced cancers. In the study overall: Every 2 weeks, ivuxolimab was infused into the patients intravenously at between 0.01 and 10 mg/kg. The dose-escalation cohort was about 86% male, with a mean age of 60 years, ranging roughly 23 to 85. The eligibility criteria allowed prior anti-PD-1, anti-PD-L1 or anti-CTLA-4 therapy, and approximately 38% had some. Study results and caveats: There was clonal expansion of CD4+ and CD8+ blood T cells by week 6 at 0.1 to 3.0 mg/kg.

Assay used: immunoSEQ multiplex PCR; TCRdb lists only in-frame clones, some missing. The sample includes fewer than 80,000 clones, 88% of them seen just once. The sequenced sample was CD4+ or CD8+ T cells sorted from blood, obtained in a trial of the OX40 agonist ivuxolimab. The chain recombines TRBV6-1 with TRBJ1-5; 10 bases agree with TRBD1. The receptor was isolated from an adult with an advanced solid tumor such as melanoma, head and neck, liver or kidney cancer. The CDR3 sequence: CASSEFSGQGVRQPQHF. CDR3 bases: TGTGCCAGCAGTGAATTCTCCGGACAGGGGGTACGGCAGCCCCAGCATTTT.